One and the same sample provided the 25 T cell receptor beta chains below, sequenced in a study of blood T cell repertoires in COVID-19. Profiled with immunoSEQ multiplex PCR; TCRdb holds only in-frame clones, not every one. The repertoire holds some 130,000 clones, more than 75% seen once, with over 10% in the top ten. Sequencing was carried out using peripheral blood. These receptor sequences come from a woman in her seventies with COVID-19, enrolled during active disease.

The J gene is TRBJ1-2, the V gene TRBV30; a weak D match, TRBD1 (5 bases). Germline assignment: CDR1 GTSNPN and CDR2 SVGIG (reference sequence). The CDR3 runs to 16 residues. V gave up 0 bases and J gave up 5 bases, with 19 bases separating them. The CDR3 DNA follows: TGTGCCTGGAGTGTACGCCCCGGCGTAGGGGATTATGGCTACACCTTC. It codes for CAWSVRPGVGDYGYTF.

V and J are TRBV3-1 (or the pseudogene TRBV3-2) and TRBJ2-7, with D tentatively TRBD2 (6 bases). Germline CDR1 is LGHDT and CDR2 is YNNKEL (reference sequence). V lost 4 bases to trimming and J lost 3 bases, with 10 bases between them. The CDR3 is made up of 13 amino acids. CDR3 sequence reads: CASSPTDYYEQYF. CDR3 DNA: TGTGCCAGCAGCCCGACGGACTACTACGAGCAGTACTTC.

The CDR3 bases are TGCGCCAGCAGCCAACCAGGGACTAGCGGGGGGCTTGGCACAGATACGCAGTATTTT. Translated, it gives CASSQPGTSGGLGTDTQYF. The chain recombines TRBV5-1 with TRBJ2-3; 15 nucleotides match TRBD2. This CDR3 region has 19 residues. V shed 4 bases and J 1 base; nucleotides not matched to a gene: 10. CDR1 and CDR2 from the germline V gene are SGHRS and YFSETQ.

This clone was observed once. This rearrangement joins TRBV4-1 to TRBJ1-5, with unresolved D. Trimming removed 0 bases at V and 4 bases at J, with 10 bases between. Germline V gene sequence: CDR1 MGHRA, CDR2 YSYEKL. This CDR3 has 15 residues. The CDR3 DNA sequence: TGCGCCAGCAGCCAAGATAGGCGGCTAAATCAGCCCCAGCATTTT. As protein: CASSQDRRLNQPQHF.

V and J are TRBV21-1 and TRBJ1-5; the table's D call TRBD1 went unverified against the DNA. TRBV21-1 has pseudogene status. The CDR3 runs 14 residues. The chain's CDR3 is CASSRDRRCSAQHF. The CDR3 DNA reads TGTGCCAGCAGCAGGGACAGGAGGTGTTCGGCCCAGCATTTT.

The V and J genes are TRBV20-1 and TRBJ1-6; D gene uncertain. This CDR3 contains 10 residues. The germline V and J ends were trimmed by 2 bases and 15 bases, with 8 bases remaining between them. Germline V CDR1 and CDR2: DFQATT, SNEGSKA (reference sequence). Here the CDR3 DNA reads TGCAGTGCTAGATCGGTTGGCCTCCACTTT. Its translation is CSARSVGLHF.

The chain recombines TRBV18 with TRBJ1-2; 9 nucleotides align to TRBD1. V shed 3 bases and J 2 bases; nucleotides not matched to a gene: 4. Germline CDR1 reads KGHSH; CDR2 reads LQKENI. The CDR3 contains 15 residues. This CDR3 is CASSPGTGINYGYTF. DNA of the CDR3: TGTGCCAGCTCACCTGGGACAGGGATCAACTATGGCTACACCTTC.

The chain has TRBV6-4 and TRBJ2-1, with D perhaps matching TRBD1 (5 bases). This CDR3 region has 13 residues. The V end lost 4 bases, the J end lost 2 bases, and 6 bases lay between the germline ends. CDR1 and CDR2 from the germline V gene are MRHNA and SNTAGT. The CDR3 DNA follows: TGTGCCAGCAGTGCGACAGCCTACAATGAGCAGTTCTTC. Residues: CASSATAYNEQFF.

The DNA for the CDR3 is TGTGCCAGCCGATCGGTCCGGAGGAACACAGATACGCAGTATTTT. It specifies CASRSVRRNTDTQYF. The chain carries TRBV11-1 and TRBJ2-3, with D perhaps TRBD2 (5 bases). V was cut by 8 bases and J by 2 bases, with 17 bases left in between. The CDR3 runs to 15 residues. CDR1 and CDR2 (germline): SGHAT, FQDESV (reference sequence).

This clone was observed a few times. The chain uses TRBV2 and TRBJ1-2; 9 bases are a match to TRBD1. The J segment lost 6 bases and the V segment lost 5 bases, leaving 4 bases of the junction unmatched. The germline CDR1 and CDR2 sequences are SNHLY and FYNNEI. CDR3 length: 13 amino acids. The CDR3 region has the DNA TGTGCCAGCAGTTGGGACAGGGAGAATGGCTACACCTTC. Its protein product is CASSWDRENGYTF.

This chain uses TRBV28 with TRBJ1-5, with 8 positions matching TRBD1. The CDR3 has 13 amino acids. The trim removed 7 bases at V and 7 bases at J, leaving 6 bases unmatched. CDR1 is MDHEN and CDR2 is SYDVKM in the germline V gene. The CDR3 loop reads CASTQGEVQPQHF. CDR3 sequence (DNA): TGTGCCAGCACACAGGGGGAGGTACAGCCCCAGCATTTT.

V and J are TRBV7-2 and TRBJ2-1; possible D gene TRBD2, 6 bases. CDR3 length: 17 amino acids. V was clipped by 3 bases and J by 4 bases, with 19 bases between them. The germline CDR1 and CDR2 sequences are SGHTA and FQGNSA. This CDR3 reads CASSFPLGGALYNEQFF. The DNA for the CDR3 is TGTGCCAGCAGCTTCCCGCTGGGCGGGGCACTATACAATGAGCAGTTCTTC.

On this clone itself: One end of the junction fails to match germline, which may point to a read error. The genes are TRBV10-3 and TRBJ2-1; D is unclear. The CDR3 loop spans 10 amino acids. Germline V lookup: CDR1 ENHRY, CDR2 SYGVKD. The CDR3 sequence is CAIEDSVKLF. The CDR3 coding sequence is TGTGCCATCGAAGACTCGGTGAAGCTCTTC.

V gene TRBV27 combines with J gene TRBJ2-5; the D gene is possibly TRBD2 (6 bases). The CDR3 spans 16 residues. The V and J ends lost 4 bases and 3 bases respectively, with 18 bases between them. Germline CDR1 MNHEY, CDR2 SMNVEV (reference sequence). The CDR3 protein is CASSSALLRTKETQYF. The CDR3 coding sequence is TGTGCCAGCAGTTCCGCCCTTTTGCGGACTAAAGAGACCCAGTACTTC.

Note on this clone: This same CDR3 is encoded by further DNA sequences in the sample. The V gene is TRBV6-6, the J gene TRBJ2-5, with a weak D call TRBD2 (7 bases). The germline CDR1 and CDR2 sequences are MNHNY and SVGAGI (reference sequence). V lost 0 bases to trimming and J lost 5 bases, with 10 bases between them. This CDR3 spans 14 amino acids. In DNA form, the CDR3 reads TGTGCCAGCAGTTACTCAAGGGGGGGCGAGACCCAGTACTTC. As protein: CASSYSRGGETQYF.

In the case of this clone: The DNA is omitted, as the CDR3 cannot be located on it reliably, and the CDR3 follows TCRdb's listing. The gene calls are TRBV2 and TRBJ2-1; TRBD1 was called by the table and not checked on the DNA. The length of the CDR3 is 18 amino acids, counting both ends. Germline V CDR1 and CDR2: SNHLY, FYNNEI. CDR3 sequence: CASSPGDFGEGAYNEQFF.

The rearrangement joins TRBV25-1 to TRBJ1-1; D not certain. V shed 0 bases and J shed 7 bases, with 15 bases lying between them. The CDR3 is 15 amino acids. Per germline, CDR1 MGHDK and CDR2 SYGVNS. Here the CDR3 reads CASSEYSGPGGEAFF. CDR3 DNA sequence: TGTGCCAGCAGTGAATATTCAGGTCCTGGAGGTGAAGCTTTCTTT.

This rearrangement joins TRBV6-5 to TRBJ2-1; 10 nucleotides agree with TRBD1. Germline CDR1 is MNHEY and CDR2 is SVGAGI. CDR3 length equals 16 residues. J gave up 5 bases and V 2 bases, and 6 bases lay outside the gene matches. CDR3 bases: TGTGCCAGCAGTTACGCCGGGACAGGGGATGACAATGAGCAGTTCTTC. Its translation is CASSYAGTGDDNEQFF.

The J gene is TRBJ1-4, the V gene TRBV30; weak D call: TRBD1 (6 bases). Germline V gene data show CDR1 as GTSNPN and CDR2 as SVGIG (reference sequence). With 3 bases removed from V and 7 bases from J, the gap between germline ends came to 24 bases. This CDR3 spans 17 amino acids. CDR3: CAWSYPRRGGQGEKLFF. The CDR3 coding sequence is TGTGCCTGGAGCTATCCTCGACGCGGGGGGCAGGGTGAAAAACTGTTTTTT.

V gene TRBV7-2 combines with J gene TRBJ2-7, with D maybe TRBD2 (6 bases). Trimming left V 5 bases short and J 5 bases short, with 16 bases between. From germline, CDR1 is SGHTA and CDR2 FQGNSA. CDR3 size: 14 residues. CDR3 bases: TGTGCCAGCAGCCCCCGACTAGACGGGCACGAGCAGTACTTC. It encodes CASSPRLDGHEQYF.

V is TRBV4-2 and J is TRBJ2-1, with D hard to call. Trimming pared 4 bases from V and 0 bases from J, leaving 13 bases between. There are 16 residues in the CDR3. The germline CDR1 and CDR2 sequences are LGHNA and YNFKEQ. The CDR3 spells CASSLMTKSSYNEQFF. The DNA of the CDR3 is TGTGCCAGCAGCCTAATGACAAAAAGCTCCTACAATGAGCAGTTCTTC.

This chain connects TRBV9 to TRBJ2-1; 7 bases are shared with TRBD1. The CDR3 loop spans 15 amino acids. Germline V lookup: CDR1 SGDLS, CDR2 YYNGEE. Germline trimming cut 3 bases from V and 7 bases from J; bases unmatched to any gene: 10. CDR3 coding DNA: TGTGCCAGCAGCGACCGGGACAGCGGTGCAAATGAGCAGTTCTTC. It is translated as CASSDRDSGANEQFF. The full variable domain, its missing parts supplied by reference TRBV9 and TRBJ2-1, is DSGVTQTPKHLITATGQRVTLRCSPRSGDLSVYWYQQSLDQGLQFLIQYYNGEERAKGNILERFSAQQFPDLHSELNLSSLELGDSALYFCASSDRDSGANEQFFGPGTRLTVL.

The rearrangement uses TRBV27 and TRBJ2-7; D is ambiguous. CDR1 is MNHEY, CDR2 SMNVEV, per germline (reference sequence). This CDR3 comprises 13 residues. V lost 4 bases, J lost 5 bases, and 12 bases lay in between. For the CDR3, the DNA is TGTGCCAGCAGTTCGAGCCCTGGTCACGAGCAGTACTTC. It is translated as CASSSSPGHEQYF.

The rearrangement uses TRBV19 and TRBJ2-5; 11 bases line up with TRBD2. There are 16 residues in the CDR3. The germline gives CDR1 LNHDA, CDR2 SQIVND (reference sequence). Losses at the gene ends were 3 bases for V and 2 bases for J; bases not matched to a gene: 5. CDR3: CASSILLAGGQETQYF. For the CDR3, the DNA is TGTGCCAGTAGTATCTTGTTAGCGGGGGGGCAAGAGACCCAGTACTTC. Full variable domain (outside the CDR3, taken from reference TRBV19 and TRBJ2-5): DGGITQSPKYLFRKEGQNVTLSCEQNLNHDAMYWYRQDPGQGLRLIYYSQIVNDFQKGDIAEGYSVSREKKESFPLTVTSAQKNPTAFYLCASSILLAGGQETQYFGPGTRLLVL.

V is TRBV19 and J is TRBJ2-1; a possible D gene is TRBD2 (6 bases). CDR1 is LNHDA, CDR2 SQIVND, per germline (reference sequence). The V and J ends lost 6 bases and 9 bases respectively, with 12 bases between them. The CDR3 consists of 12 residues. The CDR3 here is CASRARGGEQFF. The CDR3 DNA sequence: TGTGCCAGTAGGGCGCGGGGTGGTGAGCAGTTCTTC.